This T cell receptor (beta chain) stems from a study of T cells in Graves' hyperthyroidism and ophthalmopathy. Overall study context: Specimen type is peripheral blood, collected at initial diagnosis prior to any treatment.

The source material, RNA transcripts, was used to amplify TCR beta CDR3 regions. A first-round RT-PCR of the TCR CDR3 used the HTBI primer set. Each CDR3 protein is one row after TCRdb ran MiXCR on the multiplex PCR reads. Altogether 600,000 to 650,000 distinct CDR3 sequences are present, roughly 17% being singletons, with the ten largest covering around 4%. The germline CDR1 and CDR2 sequences are MDHEN and SYDVKM. The CDR3 is made up of 12 amino acids. This clonotype has a count of ten or more. The junction shows a germline mismatch at one end, possibly a read error. The receptor was isolated from a woman aged 30 to 39 with Graves' hyperthyroidism. The V gene is TRBV28, the J gene TRBJ2-5; 10 bases agree with TRBD1. Sequencing was performed on blood. The CDR3 DNA is TGTGCCAGCAGTACGGGACAGGGGAAGGGTGACTTC. Residues: CASSTGQGKGDF.